This entry is about one TCR beta chain. Its specificity is unknown. Amplification by 5'RACE using constant-segment primers produced TCR alpha and TCR beta cDNA libraries that carried sample barcodes and UMIs. One entry per CDR3 protein, called by TCRdb with MiXCR from the 5' RACE reads. The data show approximately 440,000 distinct CDR3 sequences, roughly 20% seen once. The data were obtained in a study of T-cell memory formation after mild COVID-19. Study summary: TCR clusters were largely donor specific.

There are 14 residues in the CDR3. Trimming left V 4 bases short and J 5 bases short, with 15 bases between. The germline V gene encodes CDR1 LGHNA and CDR2 YNFKEQ. Study findings and constraints: Mostly located in CM and EM were contracting CD4+ clones, with contracting CD8+ clones located in EMRA. CD4/CD8 balance held among clones contracting day 15 to 85, and later expanders leaned CD4+.

The specimen was PBMCs or a T cell subset sorted from them (not recorded which). The chain is built from TRBV4-2 and TRBJ2-7; tentative D call: TRBD2 (6 bases). The clonotype originates from an adult woman who had mild COVID-19 (a few samples of this study predate the infection). Cell type and time point are not known. The CDR3 sequence is CASSPKTSWNEQYF. CDR3 nucleotide sequence: TGTGCCAGCAGCCCGAAAACTAGCTGGAACGAGCAGTACTTC.